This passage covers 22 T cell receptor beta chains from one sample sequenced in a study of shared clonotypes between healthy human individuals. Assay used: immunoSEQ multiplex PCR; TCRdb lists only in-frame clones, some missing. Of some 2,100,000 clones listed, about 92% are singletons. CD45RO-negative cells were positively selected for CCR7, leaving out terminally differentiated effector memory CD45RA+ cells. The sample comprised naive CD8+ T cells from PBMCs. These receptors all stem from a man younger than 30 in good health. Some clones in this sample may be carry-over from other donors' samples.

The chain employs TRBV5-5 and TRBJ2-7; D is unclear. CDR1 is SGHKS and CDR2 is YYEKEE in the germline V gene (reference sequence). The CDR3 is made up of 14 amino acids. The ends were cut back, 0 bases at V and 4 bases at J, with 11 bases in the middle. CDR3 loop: CASSLGPLSYEQYF. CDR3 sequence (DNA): TGTGCCAGCAGCTTGGGTCCCCTTTCATACGAGCAGTACTTC. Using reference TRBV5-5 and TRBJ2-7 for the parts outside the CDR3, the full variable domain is DAGVTQSPTHLIKTRGQQVTLRCSPISGHKSVSWYQQVLGQGPQFIFQYYEKEERGRGNFPDRFSARQFPNYSSELNVNALLLGDSALYLCASSLGPLSYEQYFGPGTRLTVT.

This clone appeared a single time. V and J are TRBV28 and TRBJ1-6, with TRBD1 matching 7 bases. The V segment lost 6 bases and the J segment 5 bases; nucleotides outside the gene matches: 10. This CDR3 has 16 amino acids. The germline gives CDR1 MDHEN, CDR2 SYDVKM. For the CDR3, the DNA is TGTGCCAGCAGACAAGACAGGGCTTTCGATAATTCACCCCTCCACTTT. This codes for CASRQDRAFDNSPLHF.

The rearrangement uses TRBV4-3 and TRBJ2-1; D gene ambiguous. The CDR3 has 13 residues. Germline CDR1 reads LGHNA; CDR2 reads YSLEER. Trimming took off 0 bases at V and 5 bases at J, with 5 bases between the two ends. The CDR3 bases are TGCGCCAGCAGCCAAGAGGTGAACAATGAGCAGTTCTTC. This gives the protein CASSQEVNNEQFF.

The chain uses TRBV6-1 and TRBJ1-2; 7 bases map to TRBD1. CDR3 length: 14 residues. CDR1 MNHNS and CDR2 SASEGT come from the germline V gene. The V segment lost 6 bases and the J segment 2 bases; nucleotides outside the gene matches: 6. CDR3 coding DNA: TGTGCCAGCAGACCAGGGGGAGAAAACTATGGCTACACCTTC. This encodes CASRPGGENYGYTF.

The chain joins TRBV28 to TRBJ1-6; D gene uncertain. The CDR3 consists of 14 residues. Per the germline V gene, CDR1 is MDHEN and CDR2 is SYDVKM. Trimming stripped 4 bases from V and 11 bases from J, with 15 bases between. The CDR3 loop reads CASSSTTLSAPLHF. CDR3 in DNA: TGTGCCAGCAGTTCCACCACCCTTTCGGCACCCCTCCACTTT.

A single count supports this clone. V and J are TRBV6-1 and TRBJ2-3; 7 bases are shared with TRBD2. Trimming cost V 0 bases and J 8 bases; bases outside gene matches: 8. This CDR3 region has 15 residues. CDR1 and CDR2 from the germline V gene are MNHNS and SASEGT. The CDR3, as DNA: TGTGCCAGCAGTGAAGCAAGAATGGGGGGGATTACGCAGTATTTT. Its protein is CASSEARMGGITQYF.

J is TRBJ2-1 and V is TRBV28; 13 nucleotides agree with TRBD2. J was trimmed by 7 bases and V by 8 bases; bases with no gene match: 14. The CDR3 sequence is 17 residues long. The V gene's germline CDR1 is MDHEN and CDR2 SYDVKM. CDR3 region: CASLPRMGTSGANEQFF. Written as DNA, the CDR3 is TGTGCCAGCCTGCCCAGGATGGGGACTAGCGGGGCAAATGAGCAGTTCTTC.

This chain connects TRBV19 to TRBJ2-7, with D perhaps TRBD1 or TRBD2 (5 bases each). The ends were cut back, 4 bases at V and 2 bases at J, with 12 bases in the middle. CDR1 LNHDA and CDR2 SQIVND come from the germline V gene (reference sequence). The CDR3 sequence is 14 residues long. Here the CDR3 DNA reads TGTGCCAGTAGTAGGCTGGGACCTACCTACGAGCAGTACTTC. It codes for CASSRLGPTYEQYF. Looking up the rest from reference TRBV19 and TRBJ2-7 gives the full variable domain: DGGITQSPKYLFRKEGQNVTLSCEQNLNHDAMYWYRQDPGQGLRLIYYSQIVNDFQKGDIAEGYSVSREKKESFPLTVTSAQKNPTAFYLCASSRLGPTYEQYFGPGTRLTVT.

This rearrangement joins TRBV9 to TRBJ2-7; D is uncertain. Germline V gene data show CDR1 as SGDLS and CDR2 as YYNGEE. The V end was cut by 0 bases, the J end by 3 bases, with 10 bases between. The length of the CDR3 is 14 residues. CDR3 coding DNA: TGTGCCAGCAGCGTAGCCTGGGGATTCTACGAGCAGTACTTC. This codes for CASSVAWGFYEQYF.

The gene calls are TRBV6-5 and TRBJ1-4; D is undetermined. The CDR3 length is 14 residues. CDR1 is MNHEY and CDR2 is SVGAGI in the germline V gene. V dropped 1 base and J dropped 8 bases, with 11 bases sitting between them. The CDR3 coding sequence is TGTGCCAGCAGTTACTTTCTTACCGGAGAAAAACTGTTTTTT. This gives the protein CASSYFLTGEKLFF.

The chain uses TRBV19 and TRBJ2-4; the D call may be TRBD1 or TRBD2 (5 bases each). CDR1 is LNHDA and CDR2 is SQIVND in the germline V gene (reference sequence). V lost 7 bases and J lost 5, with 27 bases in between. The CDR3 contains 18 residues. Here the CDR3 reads CASNTSRDPRSGQNIQYF. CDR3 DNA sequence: TGTGCCAGTAACACATCTCGGGACCCCCGTTCGGGGCAAAACATTCAGTACTTC.

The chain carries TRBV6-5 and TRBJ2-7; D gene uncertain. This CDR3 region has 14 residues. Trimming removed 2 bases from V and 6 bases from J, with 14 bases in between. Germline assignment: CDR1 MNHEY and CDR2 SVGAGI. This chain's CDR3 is CASSYRVTHSEQYF. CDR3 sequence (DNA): TGTGCCAGCAGTTACAGGGTGACCCACAGCGAGCAGTACTTC.

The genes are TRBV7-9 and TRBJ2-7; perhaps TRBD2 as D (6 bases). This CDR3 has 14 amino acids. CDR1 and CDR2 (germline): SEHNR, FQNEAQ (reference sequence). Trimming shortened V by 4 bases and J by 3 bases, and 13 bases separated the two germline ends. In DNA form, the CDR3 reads TGTGCCAGCAGCTCTGCGGGGAGGTACTACGAGCAGTACTTC. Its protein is CASSSAGRYYEQYF.

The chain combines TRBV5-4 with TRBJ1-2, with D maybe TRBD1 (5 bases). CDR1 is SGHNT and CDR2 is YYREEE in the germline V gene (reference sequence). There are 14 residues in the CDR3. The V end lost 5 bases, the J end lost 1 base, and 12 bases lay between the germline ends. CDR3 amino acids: CASSPAGFNYGYTF. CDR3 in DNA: TGTGCCAGCAGTCCGGCAGGGTTTAACTATGGCTACACCTTC.

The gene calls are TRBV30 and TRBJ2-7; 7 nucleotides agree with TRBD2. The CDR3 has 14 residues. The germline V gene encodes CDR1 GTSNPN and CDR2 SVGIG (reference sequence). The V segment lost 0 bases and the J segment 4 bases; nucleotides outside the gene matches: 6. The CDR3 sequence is CAWSVSGRAYEQYF. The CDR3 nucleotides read TGTGCCTGGAGTGTCAGTGGGAGGGCTTACGAGCAGTACTTC.

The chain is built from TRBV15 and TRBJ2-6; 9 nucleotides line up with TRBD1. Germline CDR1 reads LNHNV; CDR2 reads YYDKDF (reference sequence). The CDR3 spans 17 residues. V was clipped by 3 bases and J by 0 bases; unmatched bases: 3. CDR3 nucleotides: TGTGCCACCAGCAGCTGGGACAGGGTCTCTGGGGCCAACGTCCTGACTTTC. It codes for CATSSWDRVSGANVLTF.

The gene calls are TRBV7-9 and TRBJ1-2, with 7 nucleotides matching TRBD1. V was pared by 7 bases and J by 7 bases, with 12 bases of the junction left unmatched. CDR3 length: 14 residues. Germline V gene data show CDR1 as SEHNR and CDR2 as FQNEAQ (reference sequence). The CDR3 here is CASKAPGGRSGYTF. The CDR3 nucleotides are TGTGCCAGCAAGGCGCCAGGGGGACGGAGTGGCTACACCTTC.

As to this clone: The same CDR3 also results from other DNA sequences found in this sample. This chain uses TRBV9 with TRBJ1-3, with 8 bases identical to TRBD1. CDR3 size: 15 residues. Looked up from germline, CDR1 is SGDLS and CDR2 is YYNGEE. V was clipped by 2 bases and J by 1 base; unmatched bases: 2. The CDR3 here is CASSVRGLSGNTIYF. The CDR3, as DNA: TGTGCCAGCAGCGTCAGGGGGCTATCTGGAAACACCATATATTTT.

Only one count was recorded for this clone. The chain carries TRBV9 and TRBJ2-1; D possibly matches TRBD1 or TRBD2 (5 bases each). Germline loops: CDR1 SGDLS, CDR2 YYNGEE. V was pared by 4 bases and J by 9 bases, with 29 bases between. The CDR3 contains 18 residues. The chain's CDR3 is CASSSTTLTPGPQSEQFF. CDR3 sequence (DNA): TGTGCCAGCAGCTCAACTACCCTCACTCCGGGGCCGCAGAGTGAGCAGTTCTTC.

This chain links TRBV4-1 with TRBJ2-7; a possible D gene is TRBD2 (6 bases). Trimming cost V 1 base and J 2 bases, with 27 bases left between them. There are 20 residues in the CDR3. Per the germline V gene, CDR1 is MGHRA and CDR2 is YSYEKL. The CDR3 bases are TGCGCCAGCAGCCAAGCAGAATCGTCACGGGACGGACTATTCACCTACGAGCAGTACTTC. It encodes CASSQAESSRDGLFTYEQYF.

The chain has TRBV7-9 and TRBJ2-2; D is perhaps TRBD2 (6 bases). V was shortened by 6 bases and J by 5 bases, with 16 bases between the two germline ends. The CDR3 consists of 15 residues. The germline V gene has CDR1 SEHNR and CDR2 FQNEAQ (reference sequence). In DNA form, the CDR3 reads TGTGCCAGCAGAGACTCAACCGGGAGAACCGGGGAGCTGTTTTTT. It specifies CASRDSTGRTGELFF.

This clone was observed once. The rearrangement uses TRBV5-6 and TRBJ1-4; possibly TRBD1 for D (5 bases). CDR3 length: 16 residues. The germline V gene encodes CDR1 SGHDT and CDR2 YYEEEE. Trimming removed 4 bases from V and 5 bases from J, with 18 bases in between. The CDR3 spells CASSQIQVEGNEKLFF. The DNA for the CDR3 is TGTGCCAGCAGCCAAATACAGGTGGAGGGCAATGAAAAACTGTTTTTT. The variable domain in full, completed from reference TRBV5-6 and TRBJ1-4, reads DAGVTQSPTHLIKTRGQQVTLRCSPKSGHDTVSWYQQALGQGPQFIFQYYEEEERQRGNFPDRFSGHQFPNYSSELNVNALLLGDSALYLCASSQIQVEGNEKLFFGSGTQLSVL.